The TCR beta chain described here comes from a study of shared clonotypes between healthy human individuals. CDR3 length equals 13 residues. Trimming stripped 3 bases from V and 8 bases from J, with 13 bases between. In germline, CDR1 is LNHDA, CDR2 SQIVND (reference sequence). Measured with immunoSEQ multiplex PCR; TCRdb has only the in-frame clones, and not every one. This repertoire shows 1,400,000 or so clones, about 98.5% found once; its top ten account for around 0.33%. The specimen was naive CD4+ T cells sorted from blood. Subset indicated: CD45RA+ positively selected. The rearrangement joins TRBV19 to TRBJ1-2; D is undetermined. The TCR comes from a man aged 25 to 45 in good health. The CDR3 spells CASSIDPSRGYTF. Written as DNA, the CDR3 is TGTGCCAGTAGTATCGACCCAAGTAGGGGCTACACCTTC.